These 21 T cell receptor beta chains share one sample of origin, sequenced in a study of cytomegalovirus exposure and HLA in healthy donors. The study ran its PCR with 60 Vbeta and 13 Jbeta primers. Produced via immunoSEQ multiplex PCR; TCRdb's table is partial and in-frame only. The repertoire includes approximately 100,000 clones, around three quarters of them detected once, and 6.1% sits in the top ten. Sequenced input: PBMCs. The source is a woman between 50 and 59 years old in good health and CMV-seropositive.

This clone was seen once. The chain is built from TRBV7-2 and TRBJ2-7, with D perhaps matching TRBD1 (6 bases). CDR1 is SGHTA, CDR2 FQGNSA, per germline. The germline V and J ends were trimmed by 4 bases and 2 bases, with 12 bases remaining between them. This CDR3 is built from 14 residues. DNA for the CDR3: TGTGCCAGCAGCTGGACAGTACCTCCCTACGAGCAGTACTTC. Amino acids: CASSWTVPPYEQYF.

The chain has TRBV19 and TRBJ2-5; 7 bases map to TRBD1. The CDR3 has 13 residues. Germline CDR1 is LNHDA and CDR2 is SQIVND (reference sequence). The V and J ends lost 5 bases and 3 bases, in that order; junction bases with no gene match: 3. The CDR3 DNA is TGTGCCAGTAGTTTCCAGGGGGAAGAGACCCAGTACTTC. This codes for CASSFQGEETQYF.

The rearrangement uses TRBV4-3 and TRBJ2-5; tentative D call: TRBD2 (6 bases). This CDR3 is 16 amino acids long. Germline V gene sequence: CDR1 LGHNA, CDR2 YSLEER. Trimming removed 1 base from V and 1 base from J, with 13 bases in between. CDR3 DNA sequence: TGCGCCAGCAGCCAAGTTGCGGGGTCCGCCCAAGAGACCCAGTACTTC. It specifies CASSQVAGSAQETQYF.

The J gene is TRBJ1-1, the V gene TRBV9; D perhaps matches TRBD1 (5 bases). Germline loops: CDR1 SGDLS, CDR2 YYNGEE. V shed 1 base and J shed 4 bases, with 11 bases lying between them. The CDR3 has 14 amino acids. CDR3 sequence reads: CASSVRQGGTEAFF. CDR3 coding DNA: TGTGCCAGCAGCGTAAGGCAGGGAGGCACTGAAGCTTTCTTT.

The gene calls are TRBV28 and TRBJ1-6; 7 bases are a match to TRBD1. Germline lookup yields CDR1 MDHEN and CDR2 SYDVKM. With V trimmed by 2 bases and J by 0 bases, 4 bases remained unmatched. This CDR3 has 17 amino acids. CDR3 residues: CASSLGQGGSYNSPLHF. As DNA, the CDR3 is TGTGCCAGCAGTTTAGGGCAGGGGGGCTCCTATAATTCACCCCTCCACTTT.

In its sample, this clone was seen once. This rearrangement joins TRBV13 to TRBJ1-1; D is perhaps TRBD1 (6 bases). From germline, CDR1 is PRHDT and CDR2 FYEKMQ (reference sequence). V was cut by 2 bases and J by 4 bases, with 14 bases left in between. CDR3 size: 15 residues. CDR3 nucleotide sequence: TGTGCCAGCAGCTTATGGGGGGGGGCCGCCACTGAAGCTTTCTTT. It yields the protein CASSLWGGAATEAFF. Variable domain in full (rest from reference TRBV13 and TRBJ1-1): AAGVIQSPRHLIKEKRETATLKCYPIPRHDTVYWYQQGPGQDPQFLISFYEKMQSDKGSIPDRFSAQQFSDYHSELNMSSLELGDSALYFCASSLWGGAATEAFFGQGTRLTVV.

The rearrangement uses TRBV2 and TRBJ1-5; no reliable D call. Germline values: CDR1 SNHLY, CDR2 FYNNEI. This CDR3 has 14 residues. Trimming pared 7 bases from V and 5 bases from J, leaving 15 bases between. CDR3 nucleotides: TGTGCCAGCACTCCGGGTCCGGGGTATCAGCCCCAGCATTTT. It yields the protein CASTPGPGYQPQHF. Combining the CDR3 with reference TRBV2 and TRBJ1-5 gives the whole variable domain EPEVTQTPSHQVTQMGQEVILRCVPISNHLYFYWYRQILGQKVEFLVSFYNNEISEKSEIFDDQFSVERPDGSNFTLKIRSTKLEDSAMYFCASTPGPGYQPQHFGDGTRLSIL.

CDR3: CASSLGQVGEQYF. As DNA, the CDR3 is TGTGCCAGCAGTTTAGGACAGGTGGGCGAGCAGTACTTC. V is TRBV27 and J is TRBJ2-7; 7 bases agree with TRBD1. In germline, CDR1 is MNHEY, CDR2 SMNVEV (reference sequence). Unmatched junction bases numbered 4, after V lost 2 bases and J lost 6 bases. CDR3 length equals 13 residues.

This clone turned up a few times. The same CDR3 also results from other DNA sequences found in this sample. The rearrangement uses TRBV9 and TRBJ1-5; tentative D call: TRBD1 (5 bases). Between the trimmed V and J ends, which lost 0 bases and 2 bases, there was a span of 6 bases. This CDR3 region has 14 residues. Per germline, CDR1 SGDLS and CDR2 YYNGEE. The CDR3 here is CASSVGGGNQPQHF. The CDR3 nucleotides are TGTGCCAGCAGCGTAGGGGGGGGCAATCAGCCCCAGCATTTT.

The table lists this clone with a few counts. This chain connects TRBV7-3 to TRBJ2-7; 7 bases agree with TRBD1. The CDR3 extends over 13 amino acids. Germline-derived CDR1 and CDR2 are SGHTA and FQGTGA. Germline trimming cut 2 bases from V and 2 bases from J; bases unmatched to any gene: 0. The CDR3 DNA follows: TGTGCCAGCAGCTTAGGGACAGCCTACGAGCAGTACTTC. It yields the protein CASSLGTAYEQYF.

The genes are TRBV5-6 and TRBJ2-3, with D perhaps TRBD1 (6 bases). The CDR3 is 13 amino acids. CDR1 SGHDT and CDR2 YYEEEE come from the germline V gene. Between the trimmed V and J ends, which lost 3 bases and 6 bases, there was a span of 11 bases. As DNA, the CDR3 is TGTGCCAGCAGCTCTGTGGGGGCTGATACGCAGTATTTT. It yields the protein CASSSVGADTQYF.

V is TRBV5-1 and J is TRBJ2-1; possible D gene TRBD1, 5 bases. The CDR3 covers 15 residues. Germline V lookup: CDR1 SGHRS, CDR2 YFSETQ. V was trimmed by 0 bases and J by 8 bases, leaving 15 bases between them. The CDR3 DNA reads as TGCGCCAGCAGCTTGGTAAACAGGAAACTGGATGAGCAGTTCTTC. It encodes CASSLVNRKLDEQFF.

The CDR3 bases are TGTGCCAGCAGCCCTGGACTGGGGGGCTACGAGCAGTACTTC. This gives the protein CASSPGLGGYEQYF. The chain employs TRBV7-2 and TRBJ2-7; D possibly corresponds to TRBD2 (6 bases). The V gene lost 5 bases and the J gene lost 3 bases, with 14 bases spanning the gap. CDR3 size: 14 residues. CDR1 and CDR2 from the germline V gene are SGHTA and FQGNSA.

V and J are TRBV7-2 and TRBJ2-5, with D maybe TRBD2 (7 bases). Trimming took 5 bases from V and 1 from J, leaving 14 bases between them. The CDR3 covers 15 residues. Germline V lookup: CDR1 SGHTA, CDR2 FQGNSA. CDR3 in DNA: TGTGCCAGCAGCCGGGGGCGGGGGTTCCAAGAGACCCAGTACTTC. As protein: CASSRGRGFQETQYF.

In its sample, this clone was seen once. J is TRBJ1-2 and V is TRBV5-4; 9 bases map to TRBD1. In germline, CDR1 is SGHNT, CDR2 YYREEE (reference sequence). The V and J ends lost 4 bases and 3 bases, in that order; junction bases with no gene match: 7. This CDR3 has 15 amino acids. CDR3 nucleotides: TGTGCCAGCAGCCGAGGACAGGGGAGTGACTATGGCTACACCTTC. It specifies CASSRGQGSDYGYTF.

On this clone itself: This is likely an artifact of a read error, given a far larger clone one base away. The rearrangement uses TRBV7-2 and TRBJ1-1; no firm D call. CDR1 and CDR2 (germline): SGHTA, FQGNSA. CDR3 length: 11 amino acids. CDR3 sequence reads: CASGLNTEALF. The CDR3 DNA is TGTGCCAGCGGGCTGAACACTGAAGCTTTATTT.

The rearrangement uses TRBV5-1 and TRBJ2-3; no clear D. This CDR3 spans 11 amino acids. Germline CDR1 reads SGHRS; CDR2 reads YFSETQ. V was pared by 4 bases and J by 4 bases, with 4 bases between. The CDR3 spells CASSHADTQYF. The CDR3 nucleotides are TGCGCCAGCAGCCATGCAGATACGCAGTATTTT.

The genes are TRBV7-9 and TRBJ1-2, with TRBD1 identical over 7 bases. The CDR3 sequence is 15 residues long. Germline values: CDR1 SEHNR, CDR2 FQNEAQ (reference sequence). Trimming removed 4 bases from V and 6 bases from J; junction bases left unmatched: 11. This CDR3 is CASSSRTGTANGYTF. As DNA, the CDR3 is TGTGCCAGCAGCTCCCGTACCGGGACAGCGAATGGCTACACCTTC.

The J gene is TRBJ2-1, the V gene TRBV28; a weak D match, TRBD1 (6 bases). The length of the CDR3 is 15 residues. Germline V lookup: CDR1 MDHEN, CDR2 SYDVKM. V was shortened by 6 bases and J by 0 bases, with 12 bases between the two germline ends. The CDR3 sequence is CASSVTGNSYNEQFF. In nucleotides, the CDR3 is TGTGCCAGCAGCGTCACAGGGAACTCCTACAATGAGCAGTTCTTC.

Ten or more counts support this clone. The V call is TRBV4-2, the J call TRBJ2-3, with a tentative D call TRBD2 (6 bases). This CDR3 comprises 16 residues. Per the germline V gene, CDR1 is LGHNA and CDR2 is YNFKEQ. Trimming left V 0 bases short and J 1 base short, with 11 bases between. The CDR3 sequence is CASSQDLGGGTDTQYF. CDR3 nucleotides: TGTGCCAGCAGCCAAGATCTGGGCGGGGGCACAGATACGCAGTATTTT.

The chain links TRBV14 to TRBJ1-4, with TRBD1 matching over 9 bases. The CDR3 sequence is 17 residues long. With 0 bases clipped from V and 5 bases from J, the junction kept 7 bases outside the gene matches. CDR1 is SGHDN and CDR2 is FVKESK in the germline V gene. The CDR3 loop is CASSQERDDRGNEKLFF. In DNA, the CDR3 is TGTGCCAGCAGCCAAGAGAGGGATGACAGGGGGAATGAAAAACTGTTTTTT.